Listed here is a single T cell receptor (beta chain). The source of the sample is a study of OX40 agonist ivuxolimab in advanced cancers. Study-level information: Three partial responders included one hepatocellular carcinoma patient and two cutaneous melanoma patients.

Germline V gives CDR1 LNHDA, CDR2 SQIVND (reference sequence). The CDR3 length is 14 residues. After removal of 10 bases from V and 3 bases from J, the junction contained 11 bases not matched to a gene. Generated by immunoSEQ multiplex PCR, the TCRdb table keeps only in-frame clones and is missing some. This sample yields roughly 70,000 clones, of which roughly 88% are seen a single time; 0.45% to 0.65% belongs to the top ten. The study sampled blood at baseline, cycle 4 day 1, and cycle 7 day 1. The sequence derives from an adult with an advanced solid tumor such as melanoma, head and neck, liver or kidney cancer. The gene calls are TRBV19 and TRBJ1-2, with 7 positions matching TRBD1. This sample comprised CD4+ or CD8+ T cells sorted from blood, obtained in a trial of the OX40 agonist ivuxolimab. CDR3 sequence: CATKRSRGDYGYTF. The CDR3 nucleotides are TGTGCCACTAAACGTAGCAGGGGGGACTATGGCTACACCTTC.